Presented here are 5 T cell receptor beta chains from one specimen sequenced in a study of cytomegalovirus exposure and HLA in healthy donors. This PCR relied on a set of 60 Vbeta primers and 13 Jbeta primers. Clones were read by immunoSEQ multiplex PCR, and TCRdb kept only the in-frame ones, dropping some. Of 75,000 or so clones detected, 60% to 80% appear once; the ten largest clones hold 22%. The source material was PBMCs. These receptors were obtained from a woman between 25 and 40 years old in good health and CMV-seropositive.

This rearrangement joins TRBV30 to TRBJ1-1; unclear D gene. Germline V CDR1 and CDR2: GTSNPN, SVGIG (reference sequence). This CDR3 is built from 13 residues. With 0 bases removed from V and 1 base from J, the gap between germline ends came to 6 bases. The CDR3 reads CAWSVKQNTEAFF. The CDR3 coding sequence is TGTGCCTGGAGTGTAAAGCAGAACACTGAAGCTTTCTTT.

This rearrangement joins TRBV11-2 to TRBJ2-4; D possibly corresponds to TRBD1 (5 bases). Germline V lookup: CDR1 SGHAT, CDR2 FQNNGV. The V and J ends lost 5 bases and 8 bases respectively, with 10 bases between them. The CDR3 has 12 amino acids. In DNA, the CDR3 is TGTGCCAGCAGCCCCGGACAACACATTCAGTACTTC. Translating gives CASSPGQHIQYF.

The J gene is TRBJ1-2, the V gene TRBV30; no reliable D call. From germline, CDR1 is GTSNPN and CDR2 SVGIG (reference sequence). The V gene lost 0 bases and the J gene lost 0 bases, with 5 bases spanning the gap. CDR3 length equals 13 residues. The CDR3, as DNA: TGTGCCTGGAGTGTAGGAGCTAACTATGGCTACACCTTC. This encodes CAWSVGANYGYTF.

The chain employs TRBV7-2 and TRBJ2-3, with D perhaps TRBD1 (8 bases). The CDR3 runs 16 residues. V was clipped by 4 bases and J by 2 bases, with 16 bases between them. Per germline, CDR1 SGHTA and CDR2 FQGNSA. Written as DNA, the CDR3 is TGTGCCAGCAGCTCAGGGGGCGGGAGAGACACAGATACGCAGTATTTT. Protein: CASSSGGGRDTDTQYF.

This CDR3 is CASREDGTYEQYF. The CDR3 nucleotides read TGTGCCAGCAGGGAGGACGGAACCTACGAGCAGTACTTC. The chain has TRBV6-6 and TRBJ2-7, with D possibly being TRBD2 (5 bases). The V gene lost 6 bases and the J gene lost 2 bases, with 11 bases spanning the gap. The CDR3 consists of 13 residues. Germline V gene sequence: CDR1 MNHNY, CDR2 SVGAGI (reference sequence).